This entry lists 32 T cell receptor beta chains sequenced from one sample in a study of blood T cell repertoires in COVID-19. Only in-frame clones appear in the TCRdb table, and some are missing; sequencing was by immunoSEQ multiplex PCR. The sample contains around 700,000 clones, 85% to 90% of which appear only once. The specimen was peripheral blood. These receptors were obtained from a young woman with acute or convalescent COVID-19.

V is TRBV2 and J is TRBJ2-2, with 7 positions matching TRBD1. The germline V gene encodes CDR1 SNHLY and CDR2 FYNNEI. The CDR3 has 14 residues. Germline trimming cut 7 bases from V and 5 bases from J; bases unmatched to any gene: 7. Written as DNA, the CDR3 is TGTGCCAGCATTGACAGGGTGGGGACCGGGGAGCTGTTTTTT. It translates to CASIDRVGTGELFF.

CDR3 loop: CASSGVRDTEAFF. The CDR3 DNA sequence: TGTGCCAGCAGCGGGGTGAGGGACACTGAAGCTTTCTTT. The chain carries TRBV3-1 (or the pseudogene TRBV3-2) and TRBJ1-1; D is unresolved. CDR1 and CDR2 from the germline V gene are LGHDT and YNNKEL (reference sequence). This CDR3 region has 13 residues. V was clipped by 5 bases and J by 3 bases, with 10 bases between them.

The V call is TRBV15, the J call TRBJ1-3; possible D gene TRBD1, 5 bases. CDR3 length equals 14 residues. Looked up from germline, CDR1 is LNHNV and CDR2 is YYDKDF (reference sequence). Trimming took off 1 base at V and 3 bases at J, with 7 bases between the two ends. The CDR3 DNA reads TGTGCCACCAGCAGAGGGGGGGATGGAAACACCATATATTTT. It yields the protein CATSRGGDGNTIYF.

The rearrangement uses TRBV6-6 and TRBJ2-1; D is undetermined. Deletions cut 2 bases from V and 9 bases from J, with 8 bases between. CDR1 is MNHNY, CDR2 SVGAGI, per germline (reference sequence). The CDR3 spans 12 residues. For the CDR3, the DNA is TGTGCCAGCAGTTACGGCCAGGCTGAGCAGTTCTTC. It specifies CASSYGQAEQFF.

The V and J genes are TRBV9 and TRBJ2-2; TRBD1 is a possible D gene (5 bases). Trimming cost V 0 bases and J 3 bases, with 12 bases left between them. The CDR3 consists of 16 residues. The germline V gene encodes CDR1 SGDLS and CDR2 YYNGEE. DNA for the CDR3: TGTGCCAGCAGCGTAGGGGCAGGGTGGGACACCGGGGAGCTGTTTTTT. Amino acid sequence: CASSVGAGWDTGELFF.

The rearrangement uses TRBV3-1 (or the pseudogene TRBV3-2) and TRBJ2-3; 10 bases line up with TRBD2. Trimming at V came to 0 bases and at J to 6 bases, leaving 6 bases not matched to a gene. The length of the CDR3 is 16 residues. Germline lookup yields CDR1 LGHDT and CDR2 YNNKEL (reference sequence). CDR3 bases: TGTGCCAGCAGCCAAGATCGGCTAGCGGGGGTCGATACGCAGTATTTT. This sequence encodes CASSQDRLAGVDTQYF.

CDR3 residues: CASRRPSGGAGGADTQYF. CDR3 nucleotides: TGTGCCAGCAGGAGGCCTAGCGGGGGGGCCGGGGGAGCAGATACGCAGTATTTT. The chain recombines TRBV7-2 with TRBJ2-3, with TRBD2 matching 12 bases. V lost 6 bases and J lost 4; bases outside the gene matches: 14. The germline CDR1 and CDR2 sequences are SGHTA and FQGNSA. The CDR3 consists of 18 residues.

This chain links TRBV19 with TRBJ1-1; 7 bases align to TRBD1. This CDR3 has 13 residues. Germline assignment: CDR1 LNHDA and CDR2 SQIVND (reference sequence). With 7 bases clipped from V and 8 bases from J, the junction kept 10 bases outside the gene matches. DNA for the CDR3: TGTGCCAGTACTTCTCGAGACAGGGAGGAAGCTTTCTTT. Its protein product is CASTSRDREEAFF. Together with reference TRBV19 and TRBJ1-1, the CDR3 gives the full variable domain: DGGITQSPKYLFRKEGQNVTLSCEQNLNHDAMYWYRQDPGQGLRLIYYSQIVNDFQKGDIAEGYSVSREKKESFPLTVTSAQKNPTAFYLCASTSRDREEAFFGQGTRLTVV.

V is TRBV15 and J is TRBJ2-7; weak D call: TRBD2 (6 bases). Trimming shortened V by 0 bases and J by 6 bases, and 15 bases separated the two germline ends. Germline V gene data show CDR1 as LNHNV and CDR2 as YYDKDF (reference sequence). The CDR3 spans 15 residues. The CDR3 loop reads CATSRDGGAPREQYF. The CDR3 DNA sequence: TGTGCCACCAGCAGAGATGGCGGGGCCCCTCGCGAGCAGTACTTC.

The DNA for the CDR3 is TGTGCCAGCAGCATTCTGGGAGGGAACACTGAAGCTTTCTTT. It codes for CASSILGGNTEAFF. V is TRBV25-1 and J is TRBJ1-1; D gene ambiguous. Trimming left V 6 bases short and J 1 base short, with 12 bases between. This CDR3 region has 14 residues. CDR1 is MGHDK, CDR2 SYGVNS, per germline. The full variable domain, completed using reference TRBV25-1 and TRBJ1-1, is EADIYQTPRYLVIGTGKKITLECSQTMGHDKMYWYQQDPGMELHLIHYSYGVNSTEKGDLSSESTVSRIRTEHFPLTLESARPSHTSQYLCASSILGGNTEAFFGQGTRLTVV.

The chain employs TRBV12-3 or TRBV12-4 and TRBJ1-4, with D possibly being TRBD1 (5 bases). The CDR3 spans 12 residues. Trimming removed 8 bases at V and 7 bases at J, with 11 bases between. The CDR3 DNA follows: TGTGCCAGCCGGAGGGGAGGTGAAAAACTGTTTTTT. Translation: CASRRGGEKLFF.

Turning to this clone: This CDR3 is also generated by other DNA sequences in the sample. The chain couples TRBV14 to TRBJ1-1; unclear D gene. This CDR3 spans 11 amino acids. Germline V gene sequence: CDR1 SGHDN, CDR2 FVKESK. V dropped 1 base and J dropped 9 bases, with 6 bases sitting between them. The CDR3 spells CASSQGLKAFF. CDR3 DNA: TGTGCCAGCAGCCAAGGACTAAAAGCTTTCTTT.

The chain uses TRBV4-3 and TRBJ1-1; D unresolved. The germline gives CDR1 LGHNA, CDR2 YSLEER. V was cut by 0 bases and J by 4 bases, with 15 bases left in between. CDR3 size: 16 residues. CDR3 residues: CASSQDLDAWATEAFF. CDR3 DNA sequence: TGCGCCAGCAGCCAAGATTTAGATGCTTGGGCCACTGAAGCTTTCTTT.

With respect to this clone: Other DNA sequences in the same sample also yield this CDR3. The CDR3 region has the DNA TGTGCCAGTAGTATTGCAGGGCAGGGCACTGAAGCTTTCTTT. It encodes CASSIAGQGTEAFF. This rearrangement joins TRBV19 to TRBJ1-1, with a weak D call TRBD1 (5 bases). Trimming stripped 3 bases from V and 4 bases from J, with 12 bases between. CDR1 LNHDA and CDR2 SQIVND come from the germline V gene (reference sequence). The CDR3 extends over 14 amino acids.

The rearrangement uses TRBV7-3 and TRBJ1-6, with D possibly TRBD1 on 5 matching bases. Germline V gene lookup returns CDR1 SGHTA and CDR2 FQGTGA. V lost 3 bases, J lost 6 bases, and 9 bases lay in between. The CDR3 consists of 14 residues. CDR3 DNA: TGTGCCAGCAGCTTTTCAGGGATTAATTCACCCCTCCACTTT. It translates to CASSFSGINSPLHF.

This chain links TRBV7-9 with TRBJ2-3; tentative D call: TRBD2 (7 bases). The V gene lost 4 bases and the J gene lost 1 base, with 15 bases spanning the gap. This CDR3 has 16 amino acids. Germline assignment: CDR1 SEHNR and CDR2 FQNEAQ (reference sequence). CDR3 in DNA: TGTGCCAGCAGCTCCCGGGGGGCGGCGGGCACAGATACGCAGTATTTT. This codes for CASSSRGAAGTDTQYF.

The chain couples TRBV10-3 to TRBJ1-4, with 8 bases aligning to TRBD1. The CDR3 length is 15 residues. Germline assignment: CDR1 ENHRY and CDR2 SYGVKD. Germline trimming cut 5 bases from V and 3 bases from J; bases unmatched to any gene: 5. As DNA, the CDR3 is TGTGCCATCAGTTCAACAGGGGGGGCTAATGAAAAACTGTTTTTT. Translating gives CAISSTGGANEKLFF.

CDR3 amino acids: CASSQRQRNYGYTF. As DNA, the CDR3 is TGTGCCAGCAGCCAGAGACAGCGTAACTATGGCTACACCTTC. V and J are TRBV5-6 and TRBJ1-2; the D gene is possibly TRBD1 (5 bases). Trimming shortened V by 4 bases and J by 1 base, and 11 bases separated the two germline ends. This CDR3 spans 14 amino acids. In germline, CDR1 is SGHDT, CDR2 YYEEEE.

V is TRBV19 and J is TRBJ2-6; D is unresolved. From germline, CDR1 is LNHDA and CDR2 SQIVND (reference sequence). V lost 6 bases to trimming and J lost 1 base, with 13 bases between them. The CDR3 runs 16 residues. DNA for the CDR3: TGTGCCAGTAGCTTTCCCCTCGGGTCTGGGGCCAACGTCCTGACTTTC. Translation gives CASSFPLGSGANVLTF.

The V call is TRBV7-9, the J call TRBJ1-5; 7 positions agree with TRBD1. Germline V CDR1 and CDR2: SEHNR, FQNEAQ (reference sequence). The V segment lost 1 base and the J segment 1 base; nucleotides outside the gene matches: 7. The CDR3 contains 17 residues. CDR3 sequence (DNA): TGTGCCAGCAGCTTAGGACAGGGAGGAATAAGCAATCAGCCCCAGCATTTT. Amino acid sequence: CASSLGQGGISNQPQHF.

The rearrangement joins TRBV18 to TRBJ1-4; D unclear. Germline V gene lookup returns CDR1 KGHSH and CDR2 LQKENI. This CDR3 has 14 residues. V was pared by 6 bases and J by 0 bases, with 8 bases between. The CDR3 DNA sequence: TGTGCCAGCTCTCAGACATCAACTAATGAAAAACTGTTTTTT. Encoded protein: CASSQTSTNEKLFF.

The V and J genes are TRBV19 and TRBJ2-7; no reliable D call. The CDR3 is 13 residues long. Germline V lookup: CDR1 LNHDA, CDR2 SQIVND (reference sequence). V was shortened by 1 base and J by 4 bases, with 8 bases between the two germline ends. In DNA form, the CDR3 reads TGTGCCAGTAGTATAGTCCCCCAGTACGAGCAGTACTTC. Its protein product is CASSIVPQYEQYF.

Comments on this clone: Sequence at one end of the junction differs from germline and may be a read error. This chain connects TRBV19 to TRBJ1-5; D is unresolved. This CDR3 is built from 16 residues. Germline V gene data show CDR1 as LNHDA and CDR2 as SQIVND (reference sequence). This CDR3 is CASSIAGSNSNQPQHF. The CDR3 region has the DNA TGTGCCAGTAGCATAGCCGGGAGCAATAGCAATCAGCCCCAGCATTTT.

J is TRBJ1-2 and V is TRBV6-5; D not certain. V shed 5 bases and J shed 8 bases, with 21 bases lying between them. This CDR3 contains 15 residues. Germline CDR1 and CDR2: MNHEY and SVGAGI. DNA for the CDR3: TGTGCCAGCAGTCCACTCATGGGAGGGATTGAGGGCTACACCTTC. This codes for CASSPLMGGIEGYTF.

V usage is TRBV11-2 and J usage is TRBJ1-4; D is possibly TRBD1 (5 bases). The CDR3 is made up of 15 amino acids. V lost 5 bases to trimming and J lost 4 bases, with 14 bases between them. CDR1 is SGHAT, CDR2 FQNNGV, per germline. The DNA of the CDR3 is TGTGCCAGCAGCCCTCCTCAGGGCCGTAATGAAAAACTGTTTTTT. It codes for CASSPPQGRNEKLFF.

The rearrangement uses TRBV5-1 and TRBJ2-5; 10 bases are shared with TRBD2. Unmatched junction bases numbered 2, after V lost 0 bases and J lost 3 bases. The germline V gene encodes CDR1 SGHRS and CDR2 YFSETQ. This CDR3 is 15 amino acids long. The DNA for the CDR3 is TGCGCCAGCAGCTTGGGACTAGCGGGTGAAGAGACCCAGTACTTC. It yields the protein CASSLGLAGEETQYF. Full variable domain (remainder filled in from reference TRBV5-1 and TRBJ2-5): KAGVTQTPRYLIKTRGQQVTLSCSPISGHRSVSWYQQTPGQGLQFLFEYFSETQRNKGNFPGRFSGRQFSNSRSEMNVSTLELGDSALYLCASSLGLAGEETQYFGPGTRLLVL.

CDR3 in DNA: TGCGCCAGCAGCCACAGGGGTACCAATTCACCCCTCCACTTT. Translating it yields CASSHRGTNSPLHF. The rearrangement uses TRBV4-1 and TRBJ1-6, with D possibly TRBD1 on 6 matching bases. This CDR3 is 14 amino acids long. The germline V gene encodes CDR1 MGHRA and CDR2 YSYEKL. Trimming took off 3 bases at V and 7 bases at J, with 10 bases between the two ends.

V gene TRBV4-1 combines with J gene TRBJ1-2, with 8 nucleotides matching TRBD1. The CDR3 runs 15 residues. CDR1 is MGHRA and CDR2 is YSYEKL in the germline V gene. J lost 4 bases, V lost 1 base, and 5 bases had no gene match. This CDR3 is CASSQVRGRSYGYTF. CDR3 DNA: TGCGCCAGCAGCCAAGTCAGGGGGCGAAGCTATGGCTACACCTTC.

The V call is TRBV7-9, the J call TRBJ2-4; 10 nucleotides align to TRBD1. The CDR3 is 15 amino acids. The germline V gene encodes CDR1 SEHNR and CDR2 FQNEAQ (reference sequence). The J segment lost 5 bases and the V segment lost 1 base, leaving 2 bases of the junction unmatched. The CDR3 sequence is CASSLGDRGENIQYF. CDR3 DNA sequence: TGTGCCAGCAGCTTAGGGGACAGGGGTGAAAACATTCAGTACTTC. Combining the CDR3 with reference TRBV7-9 and TRBJ2-4 gives the whole variable domain DTGVSQNPRHKITKRGQNVTFRCDPISEHNRLYWYRQTLGQGPEFLTYFQNEAQLEKSRLLSDRFSAERPKGSFSTLEIQRTEQGDSAMYLCASSLGDRGENIQYFGAGTRLSVL.

This clone is labeled medium-sized. This sequence joins TRBV4-3 and TRBJ2-2; 10 bases fit TRBD2. This CDR3 region has 17 residues. Germline-derived CDR1 and CDR2 are LGHNA and YSLEER. The ends lost 1 base at V and 4 bases at J; junction bases unmatched: 6. In nucleotides, the CDR3 is TGCGCCAGCAGCCAAGGGCTAGCGGGGGTGAGCACCGGGGAGCTGTTTTTT. This translates into CASSQGLAGVSTGELFF.

For this clone: The same CDR3 is also encoded by other DNA sequences in this sample. The chain uses TRBV2 and TRBJ1-5; D unclear. V was clipped by 4 bases and J by 0 bases, with 10 bases between them. In germline, CDR1 is SNHLY, CDR2 FYNNEI. This CDR3 is 15 amino acids long. The CDR3 region has the DNA TGTGCCAGCAGTGTGGCGGGCGGTAGCAATCAGCCCCAGCATTTT. Amino acid sequence: CASSVAGGSNQPQHF.

The rearrangement links TRBV5-5 to TRBJ2-7; 8 bases are a match to TRBD2. V shed 3 bases and J 1 base; nucleotides not matched to a gene: 12. The CDR3 length is 17 residues. Germline assignment: CDR1 SGHKS and CDR2 YYEKEE (reference sequence). CDR3 loop: CASSSGGSGAFSYEQYF. The CDR3 DNA is TGTGCCAGCAGCTCTGGGGGTAGCGGGGCTTTTTCCTACGAGCAGTACTTC.